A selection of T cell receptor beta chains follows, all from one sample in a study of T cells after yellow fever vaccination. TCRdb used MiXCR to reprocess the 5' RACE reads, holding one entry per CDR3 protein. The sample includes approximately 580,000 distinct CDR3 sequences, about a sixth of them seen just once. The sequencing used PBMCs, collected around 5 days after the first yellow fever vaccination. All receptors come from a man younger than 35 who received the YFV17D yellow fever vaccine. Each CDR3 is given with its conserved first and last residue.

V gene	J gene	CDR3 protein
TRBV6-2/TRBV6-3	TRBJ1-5	CASSYSPDRGHQPQHF
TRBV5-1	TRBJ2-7	CASSDSGF
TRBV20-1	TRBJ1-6	CSARMGTPLHF
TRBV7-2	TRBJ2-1	CASSFSQGYNEQFF
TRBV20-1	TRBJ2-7	CSAYRQGFYEQYF
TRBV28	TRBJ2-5	CASSYAARGRRQETQYF
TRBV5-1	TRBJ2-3	CASRPDGGQDTQYF
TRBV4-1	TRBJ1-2	CASSHKDRANYGYTF
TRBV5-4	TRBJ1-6	CASSGRADSPLHF
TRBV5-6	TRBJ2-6	CASSTFGANVLTF
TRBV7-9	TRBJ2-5	CASSPTLTAKETQYF
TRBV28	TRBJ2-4	CASSLWDNKNIQYF
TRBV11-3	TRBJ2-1	CASGRYPGNEQFF
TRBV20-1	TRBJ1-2	CSARETGGANYGYTF
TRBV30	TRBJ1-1	CAWSAQGGAEAFF
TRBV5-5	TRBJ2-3	CASSLTGIKDTQYF
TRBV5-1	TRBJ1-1	CASSLSNVWNTEAFF
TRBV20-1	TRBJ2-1	CSARQGSGDEQFF
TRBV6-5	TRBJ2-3	CASSYGGPEGYTQYF